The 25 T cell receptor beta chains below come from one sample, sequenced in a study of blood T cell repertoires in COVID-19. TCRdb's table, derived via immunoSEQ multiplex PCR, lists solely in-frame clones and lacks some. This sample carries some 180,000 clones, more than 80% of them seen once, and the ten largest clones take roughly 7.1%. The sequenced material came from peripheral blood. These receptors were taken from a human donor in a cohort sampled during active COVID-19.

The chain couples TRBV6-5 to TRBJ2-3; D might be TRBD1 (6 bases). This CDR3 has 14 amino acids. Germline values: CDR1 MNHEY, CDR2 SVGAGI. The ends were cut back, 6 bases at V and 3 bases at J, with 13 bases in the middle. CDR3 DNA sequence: TGTGCCAGCAGCTCCCCAGGACAGACAGATACGCAGTATTTT. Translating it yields CASSSPGQTDTQYF.

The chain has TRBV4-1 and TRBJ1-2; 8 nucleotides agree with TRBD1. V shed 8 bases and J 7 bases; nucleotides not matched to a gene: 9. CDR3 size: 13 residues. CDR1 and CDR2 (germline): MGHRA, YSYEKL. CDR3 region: CASGPTGGSGYTF. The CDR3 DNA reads TGCGCCAGCGGACCTACAGGGGGAAGTGGCTACACCTTC.

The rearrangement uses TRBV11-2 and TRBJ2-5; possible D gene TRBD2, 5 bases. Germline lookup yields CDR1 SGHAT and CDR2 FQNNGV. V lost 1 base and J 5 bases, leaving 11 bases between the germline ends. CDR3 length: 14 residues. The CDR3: CASSLGQRTETQYF. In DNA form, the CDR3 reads TGTGCCAGCAGCTTAGGCCAGCGGACTGAGACCCAGTACTTC.

CDR3 bases: TGTGCCAGCAGTTTATCGGGGACAGGGACTCAGCCCCAGCATTTT. It is translated as CASSLSGTGTQPQHF. The chain couples TRBV27 to TRBJ1-5; TRBD1 matches 9 bases. The CDR3 consists of 15 residues. The trim removed 0 bases at V and 6 bases at J, leaving 3 bases unmatched. In germline, CDR1 is MNHEY, CDR2 SMNVEV (reference sequence).

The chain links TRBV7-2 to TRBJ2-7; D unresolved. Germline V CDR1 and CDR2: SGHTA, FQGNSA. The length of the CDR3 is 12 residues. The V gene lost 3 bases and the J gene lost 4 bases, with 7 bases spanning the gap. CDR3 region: CASSFPGYEQYF. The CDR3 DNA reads TGTGCCAGCAGCTTCCCAGGTTACGAGCAGTACTTC.

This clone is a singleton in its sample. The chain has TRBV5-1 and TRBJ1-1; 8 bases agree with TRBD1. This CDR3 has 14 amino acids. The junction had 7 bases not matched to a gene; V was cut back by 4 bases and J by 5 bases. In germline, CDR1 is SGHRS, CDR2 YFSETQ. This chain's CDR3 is CASSPDRVGTEAFF. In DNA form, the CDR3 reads TGCGCCAGCAGCCCGGACAGGGTGGGTACTGAAGCTTTCTTT.

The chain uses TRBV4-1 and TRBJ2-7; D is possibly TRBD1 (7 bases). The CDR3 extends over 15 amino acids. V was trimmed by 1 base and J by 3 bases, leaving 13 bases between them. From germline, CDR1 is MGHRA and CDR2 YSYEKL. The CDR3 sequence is CASSQVQGGYYEQYF. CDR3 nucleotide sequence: TGCGCCAGCAGCCAAGTCCAGGGGGGATACTACGAGCAGTACTTC.

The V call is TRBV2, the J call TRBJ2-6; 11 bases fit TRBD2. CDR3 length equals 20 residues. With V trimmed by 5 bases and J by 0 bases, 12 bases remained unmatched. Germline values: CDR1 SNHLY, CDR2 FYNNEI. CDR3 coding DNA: TGTGCCAGCAGTCTTATAACTAGCGGGGGACTCAACTCTGGGGCCAACGTCCTGACTTTC. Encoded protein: CASSLITSGGLNSGANVLTF.

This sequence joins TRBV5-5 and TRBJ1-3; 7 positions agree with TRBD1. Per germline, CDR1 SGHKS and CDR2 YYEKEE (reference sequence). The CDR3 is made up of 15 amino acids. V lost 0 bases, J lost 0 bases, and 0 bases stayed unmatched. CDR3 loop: CASSLDRGSGNTIYF. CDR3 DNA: TGTGCCAGCAGCTTGGACAGGGGCTCTGGAAACACCATATATTTT.

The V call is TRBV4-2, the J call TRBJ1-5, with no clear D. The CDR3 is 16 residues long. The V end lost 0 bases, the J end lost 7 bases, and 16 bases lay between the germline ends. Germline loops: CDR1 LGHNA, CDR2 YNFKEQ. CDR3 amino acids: CASSQEARGILQPQHF. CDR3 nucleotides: TGTGCCAGCAGCCAAGAGGCACGGGGAATCTTGCAGCCCCAGCATTTT.

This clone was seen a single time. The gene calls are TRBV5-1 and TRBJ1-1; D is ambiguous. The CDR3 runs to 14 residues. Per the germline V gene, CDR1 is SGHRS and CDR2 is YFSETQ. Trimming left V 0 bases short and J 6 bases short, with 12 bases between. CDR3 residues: CASSLVGDEAEAFF. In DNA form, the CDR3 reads TGCGCCAGCAGCTTGGTCGGGGATGAGGCTGAAGCTTTCTTT.

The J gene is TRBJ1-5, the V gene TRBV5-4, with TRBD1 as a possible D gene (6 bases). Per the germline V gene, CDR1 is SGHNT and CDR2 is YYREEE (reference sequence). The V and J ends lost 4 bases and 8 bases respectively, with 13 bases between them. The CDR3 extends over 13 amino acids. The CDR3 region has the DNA TGTGCCAGCAGCCTACAGGGTCAGGAGCCCCAGCATTTT. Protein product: CASSLQGQEPQHF.

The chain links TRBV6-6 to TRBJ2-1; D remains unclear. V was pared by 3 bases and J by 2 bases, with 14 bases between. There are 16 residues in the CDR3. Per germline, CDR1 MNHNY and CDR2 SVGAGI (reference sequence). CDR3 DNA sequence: TGTGCCAGCAGTTATTCCCAACGCGGTCCCTACAATGAGCAGTTCTTC. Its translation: CASSYSQRGPYNEQFF.

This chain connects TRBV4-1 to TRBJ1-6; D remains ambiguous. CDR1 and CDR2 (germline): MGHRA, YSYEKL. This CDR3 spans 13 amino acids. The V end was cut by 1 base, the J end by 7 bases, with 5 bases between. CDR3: CASSQALNSPLHF. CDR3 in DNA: TGCGCCAGCAGCCAAGCCCTAAATTCACCCCTCCACTTT.

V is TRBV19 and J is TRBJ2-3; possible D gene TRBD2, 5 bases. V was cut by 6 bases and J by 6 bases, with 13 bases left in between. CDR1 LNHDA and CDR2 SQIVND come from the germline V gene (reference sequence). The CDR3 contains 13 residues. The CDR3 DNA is TGTGCCAGTAGCCAACACGGGAAGGATACGCAGTATTTT. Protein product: CASSQHGKDTQYF.

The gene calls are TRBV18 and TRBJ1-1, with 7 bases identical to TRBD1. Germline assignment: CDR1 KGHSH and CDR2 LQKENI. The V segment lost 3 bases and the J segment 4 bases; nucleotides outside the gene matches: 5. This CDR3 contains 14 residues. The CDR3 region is CASSPGAGGTEAFF. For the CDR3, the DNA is TGTGCCAGCTCACCGGGGGCAGGGGGCACTGAAGCTTTCTTT.

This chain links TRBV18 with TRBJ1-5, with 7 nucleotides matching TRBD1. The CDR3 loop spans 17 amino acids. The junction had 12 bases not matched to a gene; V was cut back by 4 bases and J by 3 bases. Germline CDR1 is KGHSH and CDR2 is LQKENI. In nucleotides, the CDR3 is TGTGCCAGCTCACGGACAGGAGGGTTTGAAAACAATCAGCCCCAGCATTTT. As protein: CASSRTGGFENNQPQHF.

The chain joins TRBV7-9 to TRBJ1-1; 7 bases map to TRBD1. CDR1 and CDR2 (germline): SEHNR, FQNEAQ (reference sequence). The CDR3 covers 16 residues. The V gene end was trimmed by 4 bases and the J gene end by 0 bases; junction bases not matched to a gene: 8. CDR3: CASSSEGAQMNTEAFF. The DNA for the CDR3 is TGTGCCAGCAGCTCGGAGGGGGCCCAAATGAACACTGAAGCTTTCTTT. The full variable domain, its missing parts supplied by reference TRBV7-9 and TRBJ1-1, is DTGVSQNPRHKITKRGQNVTFRCDPISEHNRLYWYRQTLGQGPEFLTYFQNEAQLEKSRLLSDRFSAERPKGSFSTLEIQRTEQGDSAMYLCASSSEGAQMNTEAFFGQGTRLTVV.

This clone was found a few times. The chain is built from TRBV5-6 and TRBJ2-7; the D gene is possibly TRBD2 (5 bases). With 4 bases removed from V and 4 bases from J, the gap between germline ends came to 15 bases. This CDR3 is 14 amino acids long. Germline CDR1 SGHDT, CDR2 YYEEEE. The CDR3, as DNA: TGTGCCAGCAGCGTCGGTTCGAGGGTGTACGAGCAGTACTTC. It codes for CASSVGSRVYEQYF.

The CDR3 nucleotides read TGTGCCAGCAGCTCGCCATCAAAGACAGGCCCGGGTCAGCCCCAGCATTTT. Protein sequence: CASSSPSKTGPGQPQHF. The rearrangement uses TRBV7-8 and TRBJ1-5; TRBD1 might be the D (6 bases). This CDR3 has 17 residues. Germline loops: CDR1 SGHVS, CDR2 FQNEAQ. Trimming stripped 4 bases from V and 6 bases from J, with 22 bases between.

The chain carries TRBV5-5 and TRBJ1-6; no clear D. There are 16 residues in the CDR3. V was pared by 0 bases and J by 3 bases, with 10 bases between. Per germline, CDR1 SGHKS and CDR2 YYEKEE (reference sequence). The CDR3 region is CASSLEVHSYNSPLHF. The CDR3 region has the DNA TGTGCCAGCAGCTTGGAGGTTCACAGCTATAATTCACCCCTCCACTTT.

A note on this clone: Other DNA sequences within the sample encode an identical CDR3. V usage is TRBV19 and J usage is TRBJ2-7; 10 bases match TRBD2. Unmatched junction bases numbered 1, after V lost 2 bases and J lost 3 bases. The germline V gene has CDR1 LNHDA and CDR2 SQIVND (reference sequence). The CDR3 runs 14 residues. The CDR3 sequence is CASSILAGDYEQYF. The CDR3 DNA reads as TGTGCCAGTAGTATACTAGCGGGAGACTACGAGCAGTACTTC. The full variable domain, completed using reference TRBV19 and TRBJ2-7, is DGGITQSPKYLFRKEGQNVTLSCEQNLNHDAMYWYRQDPGQGLRLIYYSQIVNDFQKGDIAEGYSVSREKKESFPLTVTSAQKNPTAFYLCASSILAGDYEQYFGPGTRLTVT.

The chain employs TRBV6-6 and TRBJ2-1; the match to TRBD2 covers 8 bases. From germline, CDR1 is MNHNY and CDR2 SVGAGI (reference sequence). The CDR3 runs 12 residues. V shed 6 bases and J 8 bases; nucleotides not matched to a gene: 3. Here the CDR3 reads CASSRGGDEQFF. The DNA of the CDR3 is TGTGCCAGCAGCCGGGGGGGCGATGAGCAGTTCTTC.

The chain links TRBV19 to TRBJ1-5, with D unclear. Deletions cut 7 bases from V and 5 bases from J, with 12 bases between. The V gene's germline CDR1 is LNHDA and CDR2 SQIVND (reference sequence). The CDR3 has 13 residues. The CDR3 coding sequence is TGTGCCAGTACCGGAGAGGTGCATCAGCCCCAGCATTTT. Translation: CASTGEVHQPQHF.

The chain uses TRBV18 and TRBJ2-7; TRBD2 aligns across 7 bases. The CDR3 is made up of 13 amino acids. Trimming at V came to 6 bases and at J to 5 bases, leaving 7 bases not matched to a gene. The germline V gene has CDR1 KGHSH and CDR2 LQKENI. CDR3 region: CASSPQGRDEQYF. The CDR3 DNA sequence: TGTGCCAGCTCCCCTCAAGGGAGGGACGAGCAGTACTTC.